Given below is one T cell receptor (beta chain) in context. What it binds is not known. Trimming at V came to 0 bases and at J to 2 bases, leaving 3 bases not matched to a gene. This CDR3 spans 15 amino acids. Germline lookup yields CDR1 ENHRY and CDR2 SYGVKD. Researchers ran the PCR with 60 Vbeta and 13 Jbeta primers. Measured with immunoSEQ multiplex PCR; TCRdb has only the in-frame clones, and not every one. Of approximately 69,000 clones in the sample, around 70% were seen once. These data belong to a study of cytomegalovirus exposure and HLA in healthy donors. Whole-study results and caveats: Cytomegalovirus association was listed for 150 to 200 TCR beta chains. Being productive about 87% or about 30% of the time was typical of most TCR beta V segments in an earlier analysis. Most observed TCR sequences were rare, whereas some public TCRs were detected in many donors.

The TCR was taken from a man aged 35 to 55 in good health and CMV-seropositive. The chain joins TRBV10-3 to TRBJ2-7; 8 bases map to TRBD2. The sequencing input was PBMCs. CDR3 nucleotides: TGTGCCATCAGTGAGTCCGGCGGGGGGCCCTACGAGCAGTACTTC. It is translated as CAISESGGGPYEQYF.